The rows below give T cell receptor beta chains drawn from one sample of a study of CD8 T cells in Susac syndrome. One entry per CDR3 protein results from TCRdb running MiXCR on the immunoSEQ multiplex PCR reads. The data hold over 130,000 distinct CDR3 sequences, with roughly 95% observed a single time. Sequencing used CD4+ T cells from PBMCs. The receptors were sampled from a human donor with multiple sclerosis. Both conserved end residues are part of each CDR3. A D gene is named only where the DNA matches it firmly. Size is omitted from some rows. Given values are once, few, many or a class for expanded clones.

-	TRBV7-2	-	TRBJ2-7	TGTGCCAGCAGCTTACGCGCAGGGGAAAACTACGAGCAGTACTTC	CASSLRAGENYEQYF
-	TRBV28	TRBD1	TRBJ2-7	TGTGCCAGCAAGGGGACAGTTTCCTACGAGCAGTACTTC	CASKGTVSYEQYF
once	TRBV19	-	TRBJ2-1	TGTGCCAGCTCCATTGACAGATCCTCCTACAATGAGCAGTTCTTC	CASSIDRSSYNEQFF
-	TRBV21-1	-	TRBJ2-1	TGTGCCAGCGGGACAGAGCAGTTCTTC	CASGTEQFF
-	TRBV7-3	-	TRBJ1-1	TGTGCCAGCAGCCGCGACACTGAAGCTTTCTTT	CASSRDTEAFF
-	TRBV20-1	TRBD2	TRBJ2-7	TGCAGTGCTAGGGGGCGGGAGGGCCCAACCGAGCAGTACTTC	CSARGREGPTEQYF
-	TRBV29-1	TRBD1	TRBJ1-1	TGCAGCGGGTCTCCGACAGGGACGAACACTGAAGCTTTCTTT	CSGSPTGTNTEAFF
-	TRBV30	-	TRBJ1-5	TGTGCCTGGAAACCAGGGGTTGTTGGTCAGCCCCAGCATTTT	CAWKPGVVGQPQHF
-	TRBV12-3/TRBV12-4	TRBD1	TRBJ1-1	TGTGCCAGCAGGCCGGGACAGGGGATGAACACTGAAGCTTTCTTT	CASRPGQGMNTEAFF
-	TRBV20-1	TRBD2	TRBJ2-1	TGCAGTGCTAGAGATCTACTAGCGGGAGTAGTCTACAATGAGCAGTTCTTC	CSARDLLAGVVYNEQFF
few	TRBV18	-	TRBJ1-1	TGTGCCAGCTCACTAGGCCGGAACACTGAAGCTTTCTTT	CASSLGRNTEAFF
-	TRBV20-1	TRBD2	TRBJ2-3	TGCAGTGCTAGCCCCGCACTAGCGGGAGGAGCAGATACGCAGTATTTT	CSASPALAGGADTQYF
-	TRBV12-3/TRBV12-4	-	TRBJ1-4	TGTGCCAGCAGTTTTCACAAGGGTGAAAAACTGTTTTTT	CASSFHKGEKLFF
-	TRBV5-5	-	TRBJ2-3	TGTGCCAGCAGCGGCCGACAGGAGGCTAGCACAGATACGCAGTATTTT	CASSGRQEASTDTQYF
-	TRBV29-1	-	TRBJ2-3	TGCAGCGTTGTAGGCATTCCGGATACGCAGTATTTT	CSVVGIPDTQYF
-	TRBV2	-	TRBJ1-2	TGTGCCAGCAGTGGAGGTGAAAGGGGCTACTATGGCTACACCTTC	CASSGGERGYYGYTF
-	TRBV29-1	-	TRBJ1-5	TGCAGCATATCGACAGGCCGGGATCAGCCCCAGCATTTT	CSISTGRDQPQHF
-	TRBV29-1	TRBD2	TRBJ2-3	TGCAGCGTTGGGCCCGGGGGGTCCACAGATACGCAGTATTTT	CSVGPGGSTDTQYF
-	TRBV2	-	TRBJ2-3	TGTGCCAGCAGTTCCCCCTTGGGGGGCCGGACAGATACGCAGTATTTT	CASSSPLGGRTDTQYF
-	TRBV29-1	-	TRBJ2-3	TGCAGCGTCCGCAGAGGCCCCACGGCAGATACGCAGTATTTT	CSVRRGPTADTQYF
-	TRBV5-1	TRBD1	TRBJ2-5	TGCGCCAGCAGCTCCCGGGACAGGGGACAAGAGACCCAGTACTTC	CASSSRDRGQETQYF
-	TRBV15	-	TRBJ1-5	TGTGCCACCAGCAGAGATGTCGGAGGGTATAGCAATCAGCCCCAGCATTTT	CATSRDVGGYSNQPQHF
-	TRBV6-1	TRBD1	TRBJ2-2	TGTGCCAGCAGTATAAGGACAGGCGCCAAGAGGTCCGGGGAGCTGTTTTTT	CASSIRTGAKRSGELFF
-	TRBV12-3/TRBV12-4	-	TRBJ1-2	TGTGCCAGCAGGACCGCGGGGAGTGAGGATGGCTACACCTTC	CASRTAGSEDGYTF
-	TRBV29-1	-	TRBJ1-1	TGCAGCGTGGGGTCGGGGGTGGCTGAAGCTTTCTTT	CSVGSGVAEAFF
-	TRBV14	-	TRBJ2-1	TGTGCCAGCAGCAGACAGTTCCGTCCTACCTACAATGAGCAGTTCTTC	CASSRQFRPTYNEQFF
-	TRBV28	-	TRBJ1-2	TGTGCCAGCAGTGAAACAGGGAGAGCTAACTATGGCTACACCTTC	CASSETGRANYGYTF
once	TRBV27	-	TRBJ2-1	TGTGCCAGCAGTACCCCCTCCAGGGAGCAGTTCTTC	CASSTPSREQFF
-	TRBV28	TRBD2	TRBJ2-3	TGTGCCAGCAGTTCGGGGGGAAGCGCAGATACGCAGTATTTT	CASSSGGSADTQYF
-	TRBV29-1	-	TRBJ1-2	TGCAGCGTTGAAGGGGCCCGAGGGGCTGGGTACACCTTC	CSVEGARGAGYTF
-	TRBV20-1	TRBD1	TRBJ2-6	TGCAGTGCACGGACAGGGGTTGATAGTTCTGGGGCCAACGTCCTGACTTTC	CSARTGVDSSGANVLTF
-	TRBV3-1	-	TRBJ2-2	TGTGCCAGCAGCCAACGATTGCGAGGCACCGGGGAGCTGTTTTTT	CASSQRLRGTGELFF
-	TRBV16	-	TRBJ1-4	TGTGCCAGCAGTCGACAGTTTAAGGGTGAAAAACTGTTTTTT	CASSRQFKGEKLFF
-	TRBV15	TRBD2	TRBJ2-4	TGTGCCACCAGCAGTGGACTAGCGGGAGGTACCAAAAACATTCAGTACTTC	CATSSGLAGGTKNIQYF
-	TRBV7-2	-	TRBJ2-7	TGTGCCAGCAGCTTAGCTCTCGGGAGACACGAGCAGTACTTC	CASSLALGRHEQYF
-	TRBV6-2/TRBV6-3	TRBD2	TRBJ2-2	TGTGCCAGCAGTTATTTCCGGCGGCGGGAGCTTGACGGGGAGCTGTTTTTT	CASSYFRRRELDGELFF